This T cell receptor beta chain was found in a study of T cell changes during pregnancy in multiple sclerosis. Measured with immunoSEQ multiplex PCR; TCRdb has only the in-frame clones, and not every one. Among about 26,000 clones listed, 85% to 90% were seen once. Germline CDR1 is SGHVS and CDR2 is FQNEAQ. Trimming shortened V by 5 bases and J by 4 bases, and 9 bases separated the two germline ends. The CDR3 loop spans 12 amino acids. The TCR sequence derives from a female donor with multiple sclerosis, enrolled in a pregnancy study. The specimen comprised CD8+ T cells from peripheral blood mononuclear cells, sampled in the second trimester of pregnancy. This chain connects TRBV7-8 to TRBJ2-7; a possible D gene is TRBD1 (5 bases). CDR3 DNA: TGTGCCAGCAGCCCTAGGGGTTACGAGCAGTACTTC. Translating it yields CASSPRGYEQYF.